Below, 25 T cell receptor beta chains from the same sample are listed, as sequenced in a study of control samples from healthy donors and cancer patients. Sequenced by immunoSEQ multiplex PCR; TCRdb stores in-frame clones only, minus some. The data show about 130,000 clones, 80% to 95% seen once. Sequenced material: blood. Receptors originate from a man between 18 and 35 years old in good health.

This clone was counted a few times. J is TRBJ1-5 and V is TRBV5-1; 9 nucleotides agree with TRBD1. Germline V gene sequence: CDR1 SGHRS, CDR2 YFSETQ. The CDR3 sequence is 15 residues long. With V trimmed by 0 bases and J by 6 bases, 4 bases remained unmatched. The chain's CDR3 is CASSLGTGAGQPQHF. The CDR3, as DNA: TGCGCCAGCAGCTTGGGGACAGGGGCGGGTCAGCCCCAGCATTTT.

The chain uses TRBV29-1 and TRBJ2-2; D not resolved. Germline CDR1 is SQVTM and CDR2 is ANQGSEA. The CDR3 is made up of 14 amino acids. Trimming removed 4 bases from V and 4 bases from J, with 13 bases in between. CDR3 in DNA: TGCAGCGTTGTTGTGGGGTCGGGCACCGGGGAGCTGTTTTTT. This encodes CSVVVGSGTGELFF.

The table lists this clone with a few counts. V is TRBV2 and J is TRBJ1-4; a possible D gene is TRBD1 (5 bases). V was shortened by 4 bases and J by 10 bases, with 10 bases between the two germline ends. The germline V gene has CDR1 SNHLY and CDR2 FYNNEI. The CDR3 totals 12 residues. DNA of the CDR3: TGTGCCAGCAGTGGAGGGGTCGGAAAACTGTTTTTT. It is translated as CASSGGVGKLFF.

This clone was observed once. The genes are TRBV27 and TRBJ1-2; weak D call: TRBD1 (6 bases). The CDR3 loop spans 14 amino acids. Germline V gene data show CDR1 as MNHEY and CDR2 as SMNVEV (reference sequence). V was pared by 3 bases and J by 7 bases, with 15 bases between. The CDR3 loop reads CASSFWAQGTGYTF. CDR3 nucleotide sequence: TGTGCCAGCAGTTTTTGGGCACAGGGCACTGGCTACACCTTC.

The rearrangement joins TRBV7-9 to TRBJ2-7; D gene unclear. The CDR3 totals 14 residues. V lost 2 bases and J lost 2, with 10 bases in between. Germline V gene data show CDR1 as SEHNR and CDR2 as FQNEAQ (reference sequence). The CDR3 reads CASSLQQTTYEQYF. The CDR3 nucleotides read TGTGCCAGCAGCTTACAGCAGACCACCTACGAGCAGTACTTC.

The V gene is TRBV11-3, the J gene TRBJ2-7; 8 bases agree with TRBD1. Germline CDR1 is SGHNT and CDR2 is YENEEA. This CDR3 spans 13 amino acids. The trim removed 10 bases at V and 4 bases at J, leaving 9 bases unmatched. CDR3 region: CATARGHVYEQYF. The CDR3 DNA reads TGTGCCACGGCCAGGGGGCACGTTTACGAGCAGTACTTC.

The rearrangement links TRBV5-1 to TRBJ1-1, with D unclear. Trimming took off 4 bases at V and 2 bases at J, with 15 bases between the two ends. The CDR3 has 15 amino acids. Germline loops: CDR1 SGHRS, CDR2 YFSETQ. CDR3 region: CASSTSPSVNTEAFF. CDR3 coding DNA: TGCGCCAGCAGCACTTCGCCCTCGGTCAACACTGAAGCTTTCTTT. Combining the CDR3 with reference TRBV5-1 and TRBJ1-1 gives the whole variable domain KAGVTQTPRYLIKTRGQQVTLSCSPISGHRSVSWYQQTPGQGLQFLFEYFSETQRNKGNFPGRFSGRQFSNSRSEMNVSTLELGDSALYLCASSTSPSVNTEAFFGQGTRLTVV.

The chain links TRBV5-1 to TRBJ2-7; D gene unclear. The germline V and J ends were trimmed by 0 bases and 3 bases, with 10 bases remaining between them. From germline, CDR1 is SGHRS and CDR2 YFSETQ. The CDR3 length is 14 residues. CDR3 bases: TGCGCCAGCAGCTTGGAGCCGGTGAGCTACGAGCAGTACTTC. Residues: CASSLEPVSYEQYF.

V gene TRBV2 combines with J gene TRBJ1-5; no clear D gene. The CDR3 has 13 residues. Germline CDR1 reads SNHLY; CDR2 reads FYNNEI. Trimming left V 4 bases short and J 4 bases short, with 8 bases between. The CDR3, as DNA: TGTGCCAGCAGTGTAACCAAGAATCAGCCCCAGCATTTT. Its protein is CASSVTKNQPQHF.

J is TRBJ1-1 and V is TRBV15; perhaps TRBD1 as D (6 bases). V shed 0 bases and J shed 8 bases, with 16 bases lying between them. The CDR3 has 15 amino acids. From germline, CDR1 is LNHNV and CDR2 YYDKDF (reference sequence). The DNA of the CDR3 is TGTGCCACCAGCAGAGATCTGGCGGGGGCCACCGAAGCTTTCTTT. The encoded protein is CATSRDLAGATEAFF. Supplemented by reference TRBV15 and TRBJ1-1, the full variable domain reads DAMVIQNPRYQVTQFGKPVTLSCSQTLNHNVMYWYQQKSSQAPKLLFHYYDKDFNNEADTPDNFQSRRPNTSFCFLDIRSPGLGDTAMYLCATSRDLAGATEAFFGQGTRLTVV.

The CDR3 spells CAISESRPPLHF. For the CDR3, the DNA is TGTGCCATCAGTGAGTCCAGGCCACCCCTCCACTTT. The chain has TRBV10-3 and TRBJ1-6; D is unclear. Germline loops: CDR1 ENHRY, CDR2 SYGVKD. V was pared by 0 bases and J by 11 bases, with 5 bases between. The length of the CDR3 is 12 residues.

The V and J genes are TRBV19 and TRBJ2-1, with 13 nucleotides matching TRBD2. This CDR3 comprises 16 residues. CDR1 is LNHDA, CDR2 SQIVND, per germline (reference sequence). Unmatched junction bases numbered 4, after V lost 5 bases and J lost 3 bases. Here the CDR3 reads CASSQTSGGFYNEQFF. The CDR3 nucleotides are TGTGCCAGTAGTCAGACTAGCGGGGGGTTCTACAATGAGCAGTTCTTC.

This chain joins TRBV3-1 (or the pseudogene TRBV3-2) and TRBJ2-2, with D perhaps given as TRBD1 or TRBD2 (5 bases each). CDR1 is LGHDT, CDR2 YNNKEL, per germline (reference sequence). V lost 8 bases and J lost 4, with 11 bases in between. This CDR3 has 13 residues. CDR3 sequence reads: CASSWGFTGELFF. In nucleotides, the CDR3 is TGTGCCAGCTCCTGGGGGTTCACCGGGGAGCTGTTTTTT.

The V and J genes are TRBV9 and TRBJ1-1, with 7 bases identical to TRBD1. Germline trimming cut 4 bases from V and 1 base from J; bases unmatched to any gene: 4. Germline V gene sequence: CDR1 SGDLS, CDR2 YYNGEE. The CDR3 covers 14 residues. The CDR3 sequence is CASSPGQANTEAFF. CDR3 sequence (DNA): TGTGCCAGCAGCCCCGGACAGGCGAACACTGAAGCTTTCTTT.

The rearrangement uses TRBV6-5 and TRBJ1-1; D uncertain. The germline V gene has CDR1 MNHEY and CDR2 SVGAGI. CDR3 size: 16 residues. The V and J ends lost 2 bases and 4 bases respectively, with 17 bases between them. The CDR3 region is CASSYEGTAVVTEAFF. Here the CDR3 DNA reads TGTGCCAGCAGTTACGAGGGAACAGCCGTGGTCACTGAAGCTTTCTTT.

The genes are TRBV7-9 and TRBJ1-1; weak D call: TRBD1 (5 bases). This CDR3 spans 15 amino acids. V dropped 1 base and J dropped 3 bases, with 12 bases sitting between them. Germline values: CDR1 SEHNR, CDR2 FQNEAQ (reference sequence). CDR3 nucleotide sequence: TGTGCCAGCAGCTTAGTTGGGGGAATGGACACTGAAGCTTTCTTT. Its protein product is CASSLVGGMDTEAFF.

This clone is a singleton in its sample. This chain links TRBV5-5 with TRBJ1-2; 7 bases are shared with TRBD1. After removal of 4 bases from V and 0 bases from J, the junction contained 6 bases not matched to a gene. Germline lookup yields CDR1 SGHKS and CDR2 YYEKEE (reference sequence). CDR3 size: 15 residues. Here the CDR3 DNA reads TGTGCCAGCAGCCCAGGGGGGAACCCTAACTATGGCTACACCTTC. As protein: CASSPGGNPNYGYTF.

Regarding this clone: Other DNA sequences in the sample encode the same CDR3. The chain is built from TRBV5-1 and TRBJ1-5; D remains ambiguous. Deletions cut 0 bases from V and 1 base from J, with 8 bases between. This CDR3 has 15 residues. CDR1 SGHRS and CDR2 YFSETQ come from the germline V gene. The CDR3 DNA reads TGCGCCAGCAGCTTGGCCGGAGGGAGCAATCAGCCCCAGCATTTT. Its protein is CASSLAGGSNQPQHF.

The chain couples TRBV13 to TRBJ1-1, with 7 positions matching TRBD1. The trim removed 1 base at V and 5 bases at J, leaving 7 bases unmatched. The CDR3 runs 15 residues. Looked up from germline, CDR1 is PRHDT and CDR2 is FYEKMQ (reference sequence). In nucleotides, the CDR3 is TGTGCCAGCAGCTTAGAGAGGGGGCTACAGACTGAAGCTTTCTTT. Its translation: CASSLERGLQTEAFF.

This chain connects TRBV19 to TRBJ1-1; weak D call: TRBD1 (5 bases). V gave up 5 bases and J gave up 4 bases, with 26 bases separating them. Germline V gene sequence: CDR1 LNHDA, CDR2 SQIVND (reference sequence). This CDR3 spans 18 amino acids. CDR3 in DNA: TGTGCCAGTAGTGCGGTGGGGGTCAACCGCAGGTTGGGCACTGAAGCTTTCTTT. Translating gives CASSAVGVNRRLGTEAFF.

The V and J genes are TRBV18 and TRBJ1-1, with D maybe TRBD1 (5 bases). Germline CDR1 and CDR2: KGHSH and LQKENI. V was cut by 3 bases and J by 5 bases, with 16 bases left in between. This CDR3 contains 15 residues. CDR3 nucleotides: TGTGCCAGCTCACCTACCCCGGGGTCAGGGACTGAAGCTTTCTTT. Translated: CASSPTPGSGTEAFF.

The chain links TRBV27 to TRBJ1-4; 7 nucleotides align to TRBD1. With 0 bases clipped from V and 0 bases from J, the junction kept 4 bases outside the gene matches. This CDR3 comprises 17 residues. Germline assignment: CDR1 MNHEY and CDR2 SMNVEV (reference sequence). CDR3 region: CASSLSQTGATNEKLFF. DNA of the CDR3: TGTGCCAGCAGTTTATCGCAAACAGGGGCAACTAATGAAAAACTGTTTTTT.

The CDR3 loop reads CASSLPGPRGGTEAFF. CDR3 coding DNA: TGTGCCAGCAGCTTACCGGGGCCAAGAGGTGGCACTGAAGCTTTCTTT. The chain is built from TRBV7-6 and TRBJ1-1, with a tentative D call TRBD1 (5 bases). V lost 2 bases to trimming and J lost 4 bases, with 17 bases between them. This CDR3 contains 16 residues. Per the germline V gene, CDR1 is SGHVS and CDR2 is FNYEAQ.

The gene calls are TRBV7-9 and TRBJ1-4, with unresolved D. CDR3 length: 15 residues. Germline loops: CDR1 SEHNR, CDR2 FQNEAQ (reference sequence). Trimming took 5 bases from V and 8 from J, leaving 18 bases between them. This chain's CDR3 is CASSQKDPAVEKLFF. The CDR3 bases are TGTGCCAGCAGCCAAAAGGACCCGGCGGTGGAAAAACTGTTTTTT. Drawing the rest from reference TRBV7-9 and TRBJ1-4, the complete variable domain is DTGVSQNPRHKITKRGQNVTFRCDPISEHNRLYWYRQTLGQGPEFLTYFQNEAQLEKSRLLSDRFSAERPKGSFSTLEIQRTEQGDSAMYLCASSQKDPAVEKLFFGSGTQLSVL.

This rearrangement joins TRBV7-2 to TRBJ2-3; 13 nucleotides match TRBD2. The V segment lost 1 base and the J segment 6 bases; nucleotides outside the gene matches: 4. Germline CDR1 and CDR2: SGHTA and FQGNSA. This CDR3 spans 16 amino acids. CDR3 protein: CASSLGTSGGADTQYF. For the CDR3, the DNA is TGTGCCAGCAGCTTAGGTACTAGCGGGGGGGCCGATACGCAGTATTTT.